These 12 T cell receptor beta chains came from one sample sequenced in a study of T cell repertoires in cytomegalovirus infection (dated by TCRdb to 2018 to 2020). Sequencing was performed on an Illumina HiSeq 1500. TCRdb reprocessed the public reads (quality trimming at Q25 with fastp, clone calling with MiXCR) and kept in-frame beta chains. Entries are consolidated by CDR3 protein sequence, retaining the most common genes and DNA. The sample profile shows a few hundred thousand distinct CDR3 sequences; 15% to 20% of them were found once. Less than 60% of the sample rests with the top ten. The sequenced sample was CD8+ T cells from PBMCs. Every receptor here comes from a human donor in good health (CMV status not recorded). Some clones in this sample may be carry-over from other donors' samples.

This clonotype showed up many times. The rearrangement joins TRBV6-5 to TRBJ1-2; D unclear. V was pared by 0 bases and J by 1 base, with 6 bases between. CDR3 length: 14 residues. In germline, CDR1 is MNHEY, CDR2 SVGAGI. In DNA form, the CDR3 reads TGTGCCAGCAGTTACTCTTCAGATAACTATGGCTACACCTTC. Protein sequence: CASSYSSDNYGYTF.

This sequence joins TRBV5-1 and TRBJ2-7; D unresolved. Looked up from germline, CDR1 is SGHRS and CDR2 is YFSETQ. This CDR3 has 15 residues. The V gene lost 1 base and the J gene lost 3 bases, with 14 bases spanning the gap. The CDR3 sequence: CASSLNPALNYEQYF. CDR3 DNA: TGCGCCAGCAGCTTGAACCCGGCCCTTAACTACGAGCAGTACTTC. Together with reference TRBV5-1 and TRBJ2-7, the CDR3 gives the full variable domain: KAGVTQTPRYLIKTRGQQVTLSCSPISGHRSVSWYQQTPGQGLQFLFEYFSETQRNKGNFPGRFSGRQFSNSRSEMNVSTLELGDSALYLCASSLNPALNYEQYFGPGTRLTVT.

The rearrangement joins TRBV29-1 to TRBJ2-3; D call uncertain. Trimming took off 5 bases at V and 0 bases at J, with 12 bases between the two ends. Germline-derived CDR1 and CDR2 are SQVTM and ANQGSEA. The CDR3 spans 14 residues. CDR3 loop: CSVHGVPSTDTQYF. CDR3 nucleotide sequence: TGCAGCGTTCATGGGGTCCCTAGCACAGATACGCAGTATTTT.

The chain uses TRBV5-6 and TRBJ2-1; TRBD2 agrees at 10 bases. Unmatched junction bases numbered 6, after V lost 2 bases and J lost 10 bases. Germline loops: CDR1 SGHDT, CDR2 YYEEEE. The CDR3 runs 14 residues. CDR3 DNA: TGTGCCAGCAGCTTAGCGGGGGGGGCCAGGGAGCAGTTCTTC. Translation gives CASSLAGGAREQFF.

This rearrangement joins TRBV19 to TRBJ1-3; 7 bases line up with TRBD1. With V trimmed by 5 bases and J by 0 bases, 4 bases remained unmatched. This CDR3 spans 15 amino acids. Germline V lookup: CDR1 LNHDA, CDR2 SQIVND (reference sequence). The CDR3 DNA reads TGTGCCAGTAGTGAAACAGGGGTCTCTGGAAACACCATATATTTT. Encoded protein: CASSETGVSGNTIYF. Together with reference TRBV19 and TRBJ1-3, the CDR3 gives the full variable domain: DGGITQSPKYLFRKEGQNVTLSCEQNLNHDAMYWYRQDPGQGLRLIYYSQIVNDFQKGDIAEGYSVSREKKESFPLTVTSAQKNPTAFYLCASSETGVSGNTIYFGEGSWLTVV.

Many counts were recorded for this clonotype. This sequence joins TRBV7-2 and TRBJ2-1; the match to TRBD2 covers 10 bases. V lost 4 bases, J lost 0 bases, and 15 bases stayed unmatched. This CDR3 has 20 residues. The germline gives CDR1 SGHTA, CDR2 FQGNSA. The CDR3 protein is CASSSRTGLAHRGSYNEQFF. In nucleotides, the CDR3 is TGTGCCAGCAGCTCTCGGACGGGACTAGCGCATCGAGGCTCCTACAATGAGCAGTTCTTC.

This clonotype was observed at least ten times. The rearrangement joins TRBV19 to TRBJ1-2; 7 nucleotides line up with TRBD1. The CDR3 is 16 residues long. The germline gives CDR1 LNHDA, CDR2 SQIVND (reference sequence). J was trimmed by 6 bases and V by 7 bases; bases with no gene match: 17. The CDR3 reads CASTTTMTGLLHGYTF. The CDR3 region has the DNA TGTGCCAGTACCACAACAATGACAGGGCTGCTCCATGGCTACACCTTC.

This clonotype was detected many times. J is TRBJ2-7 and V is TRBV7-2, with D maybe TRBD1 (5 bases). The CDR3 is 15 residues long. Trimming pared 1 base from V and 3 bases from J, leaving 13 bases between. The V gene's germline CDR1 is SGHTA and CDR2 FQGNSA. CDR3 amino acids: CASSLGQSLHYEQYF. The CDR3 nucleotides read TGTGCCAGCAGCTTAGGACAGTCGCTACACTACGAGCAGTACTTC.

Many counts were recorded for this clonotype. This chain connects TRBV28 to TRBJ2-6; D is uncertain. Germline loops: CDR1 MDHEN, CDR2 SYDVKM. The CDR3 contains 17 residues. The germline V and J ends were trimmed by 5 bases and 0 bases, with 14 bases remaining between them. CDR3 sequence reads: CASSPVRVLSGANVLTF. In nucleotides, the CDR3 is TGTGCCAGCAGTCCGGTTAGGGTCCTCTCTGGGGCCAACGTCCTGACTTTC.

This clonotype was seen many times. The chain uses TRBV4-3 and TRBJ2-5; D call uncertain. The CDR3 is 13 amino acids. The germline V gene has CDR1 LGHNA and CDR2 YSLEER. V lost 0 bases to trimming and J lost 5 bases, with 7 bases between them. CDR3 residues: CASSQEGWETQYF. The CDR3 region has the DNA TGCGCCAGCAGCCAAGAGGGTTGGGAGACCCAGTACTTC.

This clonotype was detected only a few times. The chain couples TRBV20-1 to TRBJ2-1; perhaps TRBD1 as D (6 bases). This CDR3 contains 14 residues. V was shortened by 3 bases and J by 3 bases, with 12 bases between the two germline ends. Per germline, CDR1 DFQATT and CDR2 SNEGSKA (reference sequence). The CDR3 bases are TGCAGTGCTAGGCGGGCAGGGGACTACAATGAGCAGTTCTTC. Its translation: CSARRAGDYNEQFF.

J is TRBJ1-1 and V is TRBV20-1, with 7 bases aligning to TRBD1. The ends lost 1 base at V and 7 bases at J; junction bases unmatched: 9. The CDR3 is 14 amino acids. Germline loops: CDR1 DFQATT, CDR2 SNEGSKA (reference sequence). The CDR3 is CSARASYRDSEAFF. DNA of the CDR3: TGCAGTGCTAGAGCCAGTTATCGGGACAGTGAAGCTTTCTTT.